The rows below give T cell receptor beta chains drawn from one sample of a study of cytomegalovirus exposure and HLA in healthy donors. TCRdb's table, derived via immunoSEQ multiplex PCR, lists solely in-frame clones and lacks some. This table holds fewer than 150,000 clones, roughly 80% found once. Sequencing was performed on PBMCs. Every receptor here comes from a male donor in good health and CMV-seronegative. Each CDR3 is given with its conserved first and last residue. A D gene is named only where the DNA matches it firmly. Clone size is given for some rows only: seen once, a few or many times, or a class if the clone is expanded.

J: TRBJ2-7; size: NA; length: 13; D: NA; V: TRBV28; DNA: TGTGCCAGCAGTCGGCAGGGTGCTTACGAGCAGTACTTC; CDR3: CASSRQGAYEQYF
J: TRBJ2-1; size: once; length: 15; D: NA; V: TRBV15; DNA: TGTGCCACCAGCAGAGTATCGGACACCTACAATGAGCAGTTCTTC; CDR3: CATSRVSDTYNEQFF
J: TRBJ1-2; size: NA; length: 17; D: NA; V: TRBV5-1; DNA: TGCGCCAGCAGCCCGCCCTGGACTCAGATAGCTAACTATGGCTACACCTTC; CDR3: CASSPPWTQIANYGYTF
J: TRBJ1-2; size: NA; length: 13; D: TRBD1; V: TRBV6-5; DNA: TGTGCCAGCAGTTCCCAGGGGGGCTATGGCTACACCTTC; CDR3: CASSSQGGYGYTF
J: TRBJ2-3; size: few; length: 11; D: NA; V: TRBV7-2; DNA: TGTGCCAACGGAGGATACGATACGCAGTATTTT; CDR3: CANGGYDTQYF
J: TRBJ2-5; size: NA; length: 15; D: TRBD2; V: TRBV27; DNA: TGTGCCAGCAGTTTCTTCGGGGGGGCCCTGGAGACCCAGTACTTC; CDR3: CASSFFGGALETQYF
J: TRBJ2-6; size: NA; length: 18; D: TRBD1; V: TRBV18; DNA: TGTGCCAGCTCACCGATGACAGGGACAGGGTCTGGGGCCAACGTCCTGACTTTC; CDR3: CASSPMTGTGSGANVLTF
J: TRBJ2-5; size: NA; length: 12; D: NA; V: TRBV7-8; DNA: TGTGCCAGCAGCCCCCTATCGGAGACCCAGTACTTC; CDR3: CASSPLSETQYF
J: TRBJ1-2; size: NA; length: 14; D: NA; V: TRBV5-1; DNA: TGCGCCAGCAGCCTTGGATATTCGGGGATCAACTACACCTTC; CDR3: CASSLGYSGINYTF
J: TRBJ1-4; size: NA; length: 15; D: NA; V: TRBV9; DNA: TGTGCCAGCAGCGGCCACGCGGGGGCCAAAGGAAAACTGTTTTTT; CDR3: CASSGHAGAKGKLFF
J: TRBJ2-7; size: few; length: 13; D: NA; V: TRBV7-3; DNA: TGTGCCAGCAGCTTAACCCGGGACAACGAGCAGTACTTC; CDR3: CASSLTRDNEQYF
J: TRBJ2-7; size: NA; length: 15; D: NA; V: TRBV13; DNA: TGTGCCAGCAGCTTAGGGGGAAGACAGAACTACGAGCAGTACTTC; CDR3: CASSLGGRQNYEQYF
J: TRBJ1-2; size: NA; length: 16; D: NA; V: TRBV6-5; DNA: TGTGCCAGCAGTTACTCGGGCCCCATGACAGGAGCCGGCTACACCTTC; CDR3: CASSYSGPMTGAGYTF
J: TRBJ1-2; size: NA; length: 12; D: TRBD1; V: TRBV10-3; DNA: TGTGCCATCACCGGGACAGGGGGTGGCTACACCTTC; CDR3: CAITGTGGGYTF
J: TRBJ2-3; size: NA; length: 13; D: TRBD1; V: TRBV28; DNA: TGTGCCATGGGAGGGACAGGGCGAGATACGCAGTATTTT; CDR3: CAMGGTGRDTQYF
J: TRBJ2-3; size: NA; length: 14; D: NA; V: TRBV30; DNA: TGTGCCTGGAGTGTAAAAGGGGGCACAGATACGCAGTATTTT; CDR3: CAWSVKGGTDTQYF
J: TRBJ2-7; size: NA; length: 15; D: TRBD2; V: TRBV5-6; DNA: TGTGCCAGCAGCTTACTAGCGGGGGGGCCAAACGAGCAGTACTTC; CDR3: CASSLLAGGPNEQYF
J: TRBJ2-3; size: once; length: 16; D: NA; V: TRBV4-3; DNA: TGCGCCAGCAGCCAGGCGGGCAGGCCCAGCACAGATACGCAGTATTTT; CDR3: CASSQAGRPSTDTQYF
J: TRBJ2-7; size: NA; length: 15; D: NA; V: TRBV6-5; DNA: TGTGCCAGCAGACCCCGGGGTTTCGGATCCTACGAGCAGTACTTC; CDR3: CASRPRGFGSYEQYF